Sequencing of this T cell receptor beta chain was carried out in a study of blood T cell repertoires in COVID-19 (dated by TCRdb to 2020 to 2021). About the study as a whole: The collaborator samples originated in the United States, Italy and Spain and spanned the acute and convalescent phases of COVID-19. The repertoires were released in a freely available public database meant as a resource for research on the immune response to SARS-CoV-2. The dataset comprised deeply sampled blood TCRbeta repertoires from subjects exposed to, actively infected with, or recovered from COVID-19. The material from the prospective study consisted of cDNA or gDNA derived from T cells, B-cell-depleted T cells, or PBMCs. Sample metadata almost always included a de-identified subject ID, COVID-19 status, age in years and sex. Samples came from the ongoing ImmuneRACE study (first 160 participants) plus 1,254 subjects from 6 global collaborators. HLA class I and class II types, where available, came from metadata supplied by the sample provider rather than from assay-based typing. Broad study findings and their caveats: The amount of clinical and demographic metadata varied by source and participant and was provided uncurated.

The immunoSEQ Assay, a bias-controlled multiplex PCR, was used to amplify TCRbeta CDR3 regions from genomic DNA. On the study's bioinformatics: The number of nucleated cells in each sample was estimated from the amplification of reference gene primers within the assay. To quantify the absolute abundance of each unique TCRbeta CDR3 rearrangement, sequence reads were collapsed and filtered. For each sample, productive Simpson clonality was calculated as the square root of Simpson's diversity index across productive rearrangements. TCRdb carries this immuneACCESS record with in-frame sequences only. Its versions omit some clonotypes, under half of them owing to an unresolved V gene in the studies checked, with the rest unexplained. V and J calls and clone size are those listed in that table; D and trimming were worked out from the DNA. The sample has about 82,000 clones on record, roughly four fifths of them singletons. Under 7.5% of the sample is held by the ten biggest clonotypes.

The collaborating institutions used their own protocols to collect whole blood in K2EDTA tubes. For TCRbeta analysis, collaborators shipped samples in one of three forms: frozen whole blood, isolated PBMCs, or DNA extracted from either of those sample types. Reading the germline V gene gives CDR1 SGDLS and CDR2 YYNGEE. V was cut back by 0 bases and J by 12 bases, leaving a gap of 16 bases between them. Including the terminal cysteine and phenylalanine, the CDR3 comprises 14 residues. Only CDR3 DNA remains: 42 bases, in frame from the first base. Concerning this clone: No cognate antigen has been identified for it. It has no much larger one-base neighbor in the sample; base qualities were not kept.

Recombination joined TRBV9 with TRBJ2-1, with an unclear D gene assignment. This TCR was sampled from a man aged 45 to 65 with active or convalescent COVID-19. The sequencing sample was made of peripheral blood. CDR3 sequence: CASSVAPSNEWQFF. The sequenced DNA: TGTGCCAGCAGCGTAGCCCCCTCCAATGAGTGGCAGTTCTTC.